This paragraph reports one TCR beta chain. In the study's own analysis: Amplification with reference gene primers provided the estimates of nucleated cell counts. Data came from immunoSEQ multiplex PCR; TCRdb stores just in-frame clones and leaves some out. The V and J calls and clone size were taken over from that table, and D and trimming were inferred from the DNA. The repertoire holds about 170,000 clones, with roughly 84% as singletons. The data derive from a study of blood T cell repertoires in COVID-19. Study-level information: Some COVID-19 samples were acute and others convalescent; all came from the United States, Italy and Spain. Sources were T cells, B-cell-depleted T cells, or PBMCs; the material itself was cDNA or gDNA.

The V segment lost 3 bases and the J segment 5 bases; nucleotides outside the gene matches: 7. The CDR3 is made up of 14 amino acids. From germline, CDR1 is DFQATT and CDR2 SNEGSKA (reference sequence). V usage is TRBV20-1 and J usage is TRBJ2-7, with 10 nucleotides matching TRBD1. The sample was peripheral blood. This TCR was sampled from a man between 65 and 80 years old with active or convalescent COVID-19. The CDR3 loop reads CSASPGTGVNEQYF. CDR3 nucleotides: TGCAGTGCTAGTCCTGGGACAGGGGTCAACGAGCAGTACTTC.